The 15 T cell receptor beta chains given below trace back to one sample, sequenced in a study of cytomegalovirus exposure and HLA in healthy donors. Vbeta (60) and Jbeta (13) primers were used in the PCR. Sequenced by immunoSEQ multiplex PCR; TCRdb stores in-frame clones only, minus some. The sample has approximately 110,000 clones, 80% seen once. Input material: PBMCs. The receptors originated from a man between 50 and 59 years old in good health and CMV-seronegative.

This clone was observed a single time. The J gene is TRBJ2-7, the V gene TRBV15, with TRBD2 as a possible D gene (6 bases). Germline V gives CDR1 LNHNV, CDR2 YYDKDF (reference sequence). Trimming cost V 1 base and J 12 bases, with 10 bases left between them. CDR3 length: 11 residues. In DNA form, the CDR3 reads TGTGCCACCAGCAGAGGCGGGGCGTGGTACTTC. This gives the protein CATSRGGAWYF. Full variable domain (outside the CDR3, taken from reference TRBV15 and TRBJ2-7): DAMVIQNPRYQVTQFGKPVTLSCSQTLNHNVMYWYQQKSSQAPKLLFHYYDKDFNNEADTPDNFQSRRPNTSFCFLDIRSPGLGDTAMYLCATSRGGAWYFGPGTRLTVT.

The genes are TRBV29-1 and TRBJ2-1, with D tentatively TRBD2 (6 bases). The V end was cut by 3 bases, the J end by 0 bases, with 9 bases between. The CDR3 is 14 residues long. Looked up from germline, CDR1 is SQVTM and CDR2 is ANQGSEA. Written as DNA, the CDR3 is TGCAGCGTTGAGCCCGGGAGCTCCTACAATGAGCAGTTCTTC. It specifies CSVEPGSSYNEQFF.

The chain has TRBV27 and TRBJ2-1; 11 bases agree with TRBD2. CDR1 is MNHEY and CDR2 is SMNVEV in the germline V gene (reference sequence). Unmatched junction bases numbered 10, after V lost 4 bases and J lost 8 bases. CDR3 size: 16 residues. CDR3 nucleotide sequence: TGTGCCAGCAGTTCCCCTACTAGCGGGAGTATCGATGAGCAGTTCTTC. Translated, it gives CASSSPTSGSIDEQFF.

This sequence joins TRBV29-1 and TRBJ1-2; a weak D match, TRBD1 (6 bases). The CDR3 runs to 13 residues. Germline CDR1 SQVTM, CDR2 ANQGSEA. The V and J ends lost 6 bases and 3 bases respectively, with 14 bases between them. The DNA for the CDR3 is TGCAGCGTATTACAGGGCATAGACTATGGCTACACCTTC. This encodes CSVLQGIDYGYTF.

This sequence joins TRBV27 and TRBJ1-1; D perhaps matches TRBD1 (6 bases). V gave up 3 bases and J gave up 12 bases, with 23 bases separating them. The CDR3 totals 15 residues. The V gene's germline CDR1 is MNHEY and CDR2 SMNVEV (reference sequence). This chain's CDR3 is CASSFSAGEGRETFF. The CDR3 region has the DNA TGTGCCAGCAGTTTCTCGGCAGGGGAGGGAAGGGAGACTTTCTTT.

The V gene is TRBV9, the J gene TRBJ2-3; 11 bases are shared with TRBD2. The CDR3 loop spans 16 amino acids. Germline CDR1 is SGDLS and CDR2 is YYNGEE. V lost 2 bases to trimming and J lost 1 base; unmatched junction nucleotides: 3. In nucleotides, the CDR3 is TGTGCCAGCAGCGTTAGCGGGGGGGGCGGCACAGATACGCAGTATTTT. It translates to CASSVSGGGGTDTQYF.

The table lists this clone with a count of one. The chain links TRBV13 to TRBJ2-7; tentatively, D is TRBD1 (5 bases). The V gene lost 5 bases and the J gene lost 5 bases, with 10 bases spanning the gap. Germline V gene lookup returns CDR1 PRHDT and CDR2 FYEKMQ (reference sequence). This CDR3 has 12 amino acids. Here the CDR3 reads CASSRGKNEQYF. The CDR3, as DNA: TGTGCCAGCAGCAGGGGCAAAAACGAGCAGTACTTC.

This rearrangement joins TRBV7-9 to TRBJ1-2; D may be TRBD1 (5 bases). The CDR3 extends over 13 amino acids. Germline V gene lookup returns CDR1 SEHNR and CDR2 FQNEAQ (reference sequence). Trimming removed 5 bases from V and 2 bases from J, with 9 bases in between. CDR3 protein: CASSLRGNYGYTF. For the CDR3, the DNA is TGTGCCAGCAGCCTTCGGGGGAACTATGGCTACACCTTC. The complete variable domain, with remaining parts taken from reference TRBV7-9 and TRBJ1-2, reads DTGVSQNPRHKITKRGQNVTFRCDPISEHNRLYWYRQTLGQGPEFLTYFQNEAQLEKSRLLSDRFSAERPKGSFSTLEIQRTEQGDSAMYLCASSLRGNYGYTFGSGTRLTVV.

The V gene is TRBV6-5, the J gene TRBJ2-1, with a tentative D call TRBD2 (5 bases). This CDR3 has 14 amino acids. Germline loops: CDR1 MNHEY, CDR2 SVGAGI. The V end lost 7 bases, the J end lost 4 bases, and 14 bases lay between the germline ends. This chain's CDR3 is CASMPGLPYNEQFF. The CDR3 DNA sequence: TGTGCCAGCATGCCTGGACTCCCTTACAATGAGCAGTTCTTC.

The chain couples TRBV7-8 to TRBJ1-1; D not resolved. Germline CDR1 and CDR2: SGHVS and FQNEAQ. This CDR3 has 14 residues. Trimming shortened V by 5 bases and J by 6 bases, and 16 bases separated the two germline ends. CDR3 bases: TGTGCCAGCAGCCAAGCGAGAGTTCGGGCTGAAGCTTTCTTT. Encoded protein: CASSQARVRAEAFF.

This clone showed up just once. J is TRBJ1-1 and V is TRBV5-4, with D hard to call. V was trimmed by 5 bases and J by 5 bases, leaving 19 bases between them. The CDR3 runs 15 residues. Per the germline V gene, CDR1 is SGHNT and CDR2 is YYREEE (reference sequence). The DNA for the CDR3 is TGTGCCAGCAGAGGAGCGGGTGGTAGGGTTACTGAAGCTTTCTTT. This sequence encodes CASRGAGGRVTEAFF.

The rearrangement links TRBV6-1 to TRBJ1-1; D is unresolved. The CDR3 loop spans 14 amino acids. The ends were cut back, 6 bases at V and 6 bases at J, with 17 bases in the middle. The V gene's germline CDR1 is MNHNS and CDR2 SASEGT. CDR3 protein: CASSPSARRPEAFF. The CDR3 nucleotides read TGTGCCAGCAGCCCCTCGGCCCGGAGGCCTGAAGCTTTCTTT.

The V call is TRBV25-1, the J call TRBJ2-7; D not certain. Trimming left V 3 bases short and J 2 bases short, with 11 bases between. CDR1 MGHDK and CDR2 SYGVNS come from the germline V gene. The CDR3 runs 14 residues. Here the CDR3 reads CASSDRRPPYEQYF. The CDR3 region has the DNA TGTGCCAGCAGTGACAGGCGTCCCCCCTACGAGCAGTACTTC.

This chain links TRBV6-1 with TRBJ1-2; no reliable D call. This CDR3 is built from 15 residues. V was shortened by 0 bases and J by 8 bases, with 16 bases between the two germline ends. Germline V gives CDR1 MNHNS, CDR2 SASEGT. DNA for the CDR3: TGTGCCAGCAGTGAAGCTAAAGGCAGGCGGGGAGGCTACACCTTC. Translating it yields CASSEAKGRRGGYTF.

In this sample, this clone turned up once. The chain carries TRBV19 and TRBJ1-2, with D possibly matching TRBD1 (6 bases). Per germline, CDR1 LNHDA and CDR2 SQIVND (reference sequence). CDR3 length: 14 amino acids. Trimming took off 3 bases at V and 6 bases at J, with 14 bases between the two ends. The CDR3 spells CASSIQGILHGYTF. CDR3 DNA: TGTGCCAGTAGTATCCAGGGGATTCTTCATGGCTACACCTTC.